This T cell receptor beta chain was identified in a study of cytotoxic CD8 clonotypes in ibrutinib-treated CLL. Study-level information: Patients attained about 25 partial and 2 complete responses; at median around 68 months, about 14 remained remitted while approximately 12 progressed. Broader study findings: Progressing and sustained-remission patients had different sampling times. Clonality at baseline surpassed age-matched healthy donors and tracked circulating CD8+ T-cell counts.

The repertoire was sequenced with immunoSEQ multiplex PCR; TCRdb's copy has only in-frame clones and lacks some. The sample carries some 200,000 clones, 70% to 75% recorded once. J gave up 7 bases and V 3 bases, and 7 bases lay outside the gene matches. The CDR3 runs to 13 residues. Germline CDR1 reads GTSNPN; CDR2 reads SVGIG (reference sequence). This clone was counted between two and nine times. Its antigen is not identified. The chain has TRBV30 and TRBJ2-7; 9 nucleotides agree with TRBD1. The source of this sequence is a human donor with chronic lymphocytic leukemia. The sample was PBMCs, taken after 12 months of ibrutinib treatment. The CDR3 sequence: CAWSSGQGAEQYF. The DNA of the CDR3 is TGTGCCTGGAGCTCGGGACAGGGTGCGGAGCAGTACTTC.